These T cell receptor beta chains were read from a single sample in a study of CD8 T cells in ankylosing spondylitis. TCRdb itself ran the 5' RACE reads through MiXCR, one entry per CDR3 protein. The sample has around 220,000 distinct CDR3 sequences, around 20% seen once. The sample consisted of blood, either unsorted or a sorted T cell fraction (not recorded which). These receptors were collected from a male donor with ankylosing spondylitis. CDR3s include the opening cysteine and the closing phenylalanine or tryptophan. D genes are given only for firm matches. Clone size is not always given. Where it is, it says once, few, many or a class for expanded clones.

D gene	V gene	J gene	clone size	CDR3 protein	CDR3 DNA
-	TRBV5-1	TRBJ1-4	-	CASSLAGGRTADEKLFF	TGCGCCAGCAGCTTGGCGGGAGGGAGGACGGCCGATGAAAAACTGTTTTTT
-	TRBV4-1	TRBJ1-5	few	CASSQDPVQPQHF	TGCGCCAGCAGCCAAGATCCGGTTCAGCCCCAGCATTTT
TRBD2	TRBV20-1	TRBJ2-1	few	CSARDFASGSSYNEQFF	TGCAGTGCTAGAGATTTCGCTAGCGGGAGTTCCTACAATGAGCAGTTCTTC
-	TRBV28	TRBJ2-1	many	CASSLTGVNEQFF	TGTGCCAGCAGTTTGACGGGGGTTAATGAGCAGTTCTTC
-	TRBV18	TRBJ2-1	-	CASSPDQMSYNEQFF	TGTGCCAGCTCACCTGACCAAATGTCCTACAATGAGCAGTTCTTC
-	TRBV20-1	TRBJ2-1	-	CSARQGGNEQFF	TGCAGTGCTAGACAGGGTGGCAATGAGCAGTTCTTC
-	TRBV20-1	TRBJ2-7	-	CSARAEGSEQYF	TGCAGTGCTAGAGCGGAAGGATCCGAGCAGTACTTC
TRBD2	TRBV12-3/TRBV12-4	TRBJ2-1	-	CASSLVAGGQSTYNEQFF	TGTGCCAGCAGTTTAGTAGCGGGGGGACAGTCAACCTACAATGAGCAGTTCTTC
-	TRBV6-1	TRBJ2-2	-	CASSELILGHTNAGELFF	TGTGCCAGCAGTGAACTGATTCTTGGACACACGAACGCCGGGGAGCTGTTTTTT
TRBD2	TRBV12-3/TRBV12-4	TRBJ2-3	few	CASRPKAGGTDTQYF	TGTGCCAGCAGACCCAAAGCGGGAGGAACAGATACGCAGTATTTT
TRBD1	TRBV29-1	TRBJ1-1	few	CSVDGDRATEAFF	TGCAGCGTTGATGGCGACAGGGCCACTGAAGCTTTCTTT
TRBD2	TRBV10-3	TRBJ2-7	-	CAIGLTSVGYEQYF	TGTGCCATCGGATTAACTAGCGTCGGCTACGAGCAGTACTTC
-	TRBV29-1	TRBJ2-1	few	CSVVESSYNEQFF	TGCAGCGTTGTGGAGAGCTCCTACAATGAGCAGTTCTTC
-	TRBV4-3	TRBJ2-5	few	CASSQIRDGETQYF	TGCGCCAGCAGCCAAATAAGAGACGGAGAGACCCAGTACTTC
-	TRBV30	TRBJ2-4	few	CAWIPEQGLAKNIQYF	TGTGCCTGGATTCCCGAACAGGGTTTAGCCAAAAACATTCAGTACTTC
-	TRBV3-1	TRBJ1-2	-	CASSQDVGGGDGYTF	TGTGCCAGCAGCCAAGACGTCGGGGGCGGCGATGGCTACACCTTC
TRBD1	TRBV20-1	TRBJ1-5	-	CSAREQGSSNQPQHF	TGCAGTGCTAGGGAACAGGGGAGCAGCAATCAGCCCCAGCATTTT